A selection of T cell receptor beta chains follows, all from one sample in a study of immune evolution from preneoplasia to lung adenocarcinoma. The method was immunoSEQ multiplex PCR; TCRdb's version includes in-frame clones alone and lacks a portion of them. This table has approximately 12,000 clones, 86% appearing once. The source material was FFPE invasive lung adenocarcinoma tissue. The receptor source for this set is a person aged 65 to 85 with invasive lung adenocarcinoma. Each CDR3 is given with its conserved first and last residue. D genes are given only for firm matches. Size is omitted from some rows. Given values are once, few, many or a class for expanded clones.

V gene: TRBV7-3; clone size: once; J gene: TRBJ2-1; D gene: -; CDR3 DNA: TGTGCCAGCAGCCCAGAGGGCAGGGGGCAGTTCTTC; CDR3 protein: CASSPEGRGQFF
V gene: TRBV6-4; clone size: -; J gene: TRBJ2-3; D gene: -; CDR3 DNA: TGTGCCAGCAGCTCAGAGACTAGTTCAGATACGCAGTATTTT; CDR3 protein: CASSSETSSDTQYF
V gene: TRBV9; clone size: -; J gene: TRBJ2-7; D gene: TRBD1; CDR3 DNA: TGTGCCAGCAGCGTAGCAGGGGGCGAGTCCTACGAGCAGTACTTC; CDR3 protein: CASSVAGGESYEQYF
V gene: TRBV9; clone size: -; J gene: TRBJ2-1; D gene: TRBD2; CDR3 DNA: TGTGCCAGCAGCACCGGACTAGGAAGGGATGAGCAGTTCTTC; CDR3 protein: CASSTGLGRDEQFF
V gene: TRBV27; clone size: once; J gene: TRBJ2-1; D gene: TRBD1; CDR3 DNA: TGTGCCAGCAGTTTAGGGACAGGGGGACTTAATGAGCAGTTCTTC; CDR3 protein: CASSLGTGGLNEQFF
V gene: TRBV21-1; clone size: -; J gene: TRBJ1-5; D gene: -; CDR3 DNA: TGTGCCAGCGCCAGACGGGACAGAACCAATCAGCCCCAGCATTTT; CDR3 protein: CASARRDRTNQPQHF
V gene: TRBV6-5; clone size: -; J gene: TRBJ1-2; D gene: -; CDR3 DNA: TGTGCCAGCAGTTACTCCAGAGAAGCTAACTATGGCTACACCTTC; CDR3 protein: CASSYSREANYGYTF
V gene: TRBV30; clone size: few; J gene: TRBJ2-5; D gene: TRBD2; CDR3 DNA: TGTGCCTGGAGGCAACTAGCGGAAGAGACCCAGTACTTC; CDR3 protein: CAWRQLAEETQYF
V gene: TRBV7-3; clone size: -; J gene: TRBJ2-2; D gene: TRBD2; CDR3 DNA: TGTGCCAGCAGCCCGGGACTAGCGGGATCGAGAGGCGCCGGGGAGCTGTTTTTT; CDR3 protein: CASSPGLAGSRGAGELFF
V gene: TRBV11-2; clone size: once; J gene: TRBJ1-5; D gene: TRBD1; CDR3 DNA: TGTGCCAGCAGCTCGGGGACAGGCGAGAATCAGCCCCAGCATTTT; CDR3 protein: CASSSGTGENQPQHF
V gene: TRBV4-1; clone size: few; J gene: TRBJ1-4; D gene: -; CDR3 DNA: TGCGCCAGCAGACGACAGAGCTGGGGTGAAAAACTGTTTTTT; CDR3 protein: CASRRQSWGEKLFF
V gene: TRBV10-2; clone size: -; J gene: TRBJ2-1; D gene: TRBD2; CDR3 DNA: TGCGCCAGCAGTGGGGTTAGCGGGAACCCTTACAATGAGCAGTTCTTC; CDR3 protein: CASSGVSGNPYNEQFF
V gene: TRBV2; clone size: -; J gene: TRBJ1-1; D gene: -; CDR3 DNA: TGTGCCAGCAGTGCCCTGGGGCCTGCACAAAGGCGGGGCACTGAAGCTTTCTTT; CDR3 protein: CASSALGPAQRRGTEAFF
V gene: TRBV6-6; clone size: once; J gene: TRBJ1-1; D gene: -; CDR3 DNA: TGTGCCAGCAGTTCCTACCTCGACGACACTGAAGCTTTCTTT; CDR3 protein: CASSSYLDDTEAFF
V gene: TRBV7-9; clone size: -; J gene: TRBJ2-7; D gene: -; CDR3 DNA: TGTGCCAGCAGCAACCCCTACGCTAGTGCGTACGAGCAGTACTTC; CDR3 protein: CASSNPYASAYEQYF
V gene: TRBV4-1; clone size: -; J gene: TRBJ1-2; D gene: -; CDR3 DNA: TGCGCCAGCAGCCAAGAACAGGGTTTGGATGGCTACACCTTC; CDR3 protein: CASSQEQGLDGYTF
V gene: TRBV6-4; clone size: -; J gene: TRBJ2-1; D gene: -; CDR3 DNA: TGTGCCAGCAGTGACTTTGGGCAGTTCTTC; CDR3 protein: CASSDFGQFF
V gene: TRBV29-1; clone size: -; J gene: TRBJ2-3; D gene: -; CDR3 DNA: TGCAGCGCGAGAACAGATACGCAGTATTTT; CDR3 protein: CSARTDTQYF
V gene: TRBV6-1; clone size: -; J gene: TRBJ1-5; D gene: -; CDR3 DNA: TGTGCCAGCAGGGCAACAGGGACTTTTCAGCCCCAGCATTTT; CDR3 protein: CASRATGTFQPQHF
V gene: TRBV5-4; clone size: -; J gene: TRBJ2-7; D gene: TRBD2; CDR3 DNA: TGTGCCAGCAGCCCAACTAGCGGGAGTCACGAGCAGTACTTC; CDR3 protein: CASSPTSGSHEQYF
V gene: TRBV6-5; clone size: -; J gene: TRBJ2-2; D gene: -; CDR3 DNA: TGTGCCAGCGGCAGGGGTTTCAACACCGGGGAGCTGTTTTTT; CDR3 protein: CASGRGFNTGELFF
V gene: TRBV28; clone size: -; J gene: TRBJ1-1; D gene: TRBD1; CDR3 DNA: TGTGCCAGCAGTCGCACGACAGGGGGCTCGGGGACGGCTGAAGCTTTCTTT; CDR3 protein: CASSRTTGGSGTAEAFF
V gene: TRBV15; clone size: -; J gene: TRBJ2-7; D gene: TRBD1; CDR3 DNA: TGTGCCACCAGCAGAGCCGGGACAGGGACCAACGAGCAGTACTTC; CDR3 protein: CATSRAGTGTNEQYF
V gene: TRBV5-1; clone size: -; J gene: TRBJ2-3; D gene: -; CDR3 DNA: TGCGCCAGCAGCTTGGAAGGGGGGGCCCCAGATACGCAGTATTTT; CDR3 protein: CASSLEGGAPDTQYF
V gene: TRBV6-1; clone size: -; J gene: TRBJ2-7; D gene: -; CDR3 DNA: TGTGCAACGAGTCAGGTGGAACACGAGCAGTACTTC; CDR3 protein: CATSQVEHEQYF
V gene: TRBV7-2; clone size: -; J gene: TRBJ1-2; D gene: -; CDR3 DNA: TGTGCCAGCAGCTTATCTTATTGGGGTGGCTACACCTTC; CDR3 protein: CASSLSYWGGYTF
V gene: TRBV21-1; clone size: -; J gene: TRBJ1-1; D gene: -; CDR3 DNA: TGTGCCAGCAGCAAATCCGGGACAGGCGGTGAAGCTTTCTTT; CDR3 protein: CASSKSGTGGEAFF
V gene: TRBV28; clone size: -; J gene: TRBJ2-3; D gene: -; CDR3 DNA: TGTGCCAGCGAGCAGTTGGGTCGAAGAGATACGCAGTATTTT; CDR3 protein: CASEQLGRRDTQYF
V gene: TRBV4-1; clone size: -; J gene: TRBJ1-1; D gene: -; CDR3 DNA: TGCGCCAGCAGCCAAGTGGACCCACAAAGGCGAGCTTTCTTT; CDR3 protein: CASSQVDPQRRAFF
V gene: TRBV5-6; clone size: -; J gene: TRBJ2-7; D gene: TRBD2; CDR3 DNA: TGTGCCAGCAGCTTGGGCGGACTAGCGGGTTGGAGCTCCTACGAGCAGTACTTC; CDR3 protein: CASSLGGLAGWSSYEQYF
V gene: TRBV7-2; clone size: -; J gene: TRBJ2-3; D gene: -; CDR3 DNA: TGTGCCAGCAGCCTCGGGGGACGGCCGAGCACAGATACGCAGTATTTT; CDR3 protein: CASSLGGRPSTDTQYF
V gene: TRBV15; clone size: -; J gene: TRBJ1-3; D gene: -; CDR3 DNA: TGTGCCACCAGCAGAACCGTGACAGGTCCCGGAAACACCATATATTTT; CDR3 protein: CATSRTVTGPGNTIYF
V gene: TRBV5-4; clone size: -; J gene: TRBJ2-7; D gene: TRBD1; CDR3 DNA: TGTGCCAGCAGCTTGGATCAGGGGGCACGGGAGCAGTACTTC; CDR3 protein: CASSLDQGAREQYF